These 2 T cell receptor beta chains were sequenced from one sample in a study of shared clonotypes between healthy human individuals. Assay used: immunoSEQ multiplex PCR; TCRdb lists only in-frame clones, some missing. The data show millions of clones, 85% to 95% seen once. Material: naive CD4+ T cells sorted from blood. The subset denotes: CD45RA+ positively selected. All receptors come from a man younger than 35 in good health.

V usage is TRBV5-6 and J usage is TRBJ1-4; the D is unclear. Trimming removed 4 bases at V and 13 bases at J, with 26 bases between. The CDR3 is 16 amino acids. Germline CDR1 SGHDT, CDR2 YYEEEE. The CDR3 spells CASSTGAYLQSRGLFF. The DNA for the CDR3 is TGTGCCAGCAGCACTGGAGCATACCTCCAATCTCGGGGACTGTTTTTT.

This clone was observed a handful of times. The chain is built from TRBV18 and TRBJ2-2; unclear D gene. The CDR3 length is 17 residues. CDR1 KGHSH and CDR2 LQKENI come from the germline V gene. V lost 0 bases and J 0 bases, leaving 11 bases between the germline ends. The CDR3: CASSPPRRPTNTGELFF. CDR3 bases: TGTGCCAGCTCACCACCCCGCAGACCAACGAACACCGGGGAGCTGTTTTTT.